These 24 T cell receptor beta chains were all obtained from the same sample, sequenced in a study of blood T cells in healthy people across ages. A second PCR, run for roughly 7 to 12 cycles, used a sample-barcoded 5' primer plus a J-beta primer mix. TCRdb independently ran MiXCR on the 5' RACE reads; one entry per CDR3 protein. Of approximately 690,000 distinct CDR3 sequences listed, 40% to 45% are singletons. The specimen sequenced was blood. The source is an elderly man in good health.

The chain recombines TRBV6-2 or TRBV6-3 with TRBJ2-7, with D uncertain. The CDR3 runs 11 residues. The germline gives CDR1 MNHEY, CDR2 SVGEGT. Trimming removed 5 bases at V and 9 bases at J, with 11 bases between. The CDR3 sequence is CASSGQVGQYF. CDR3 DNA: TGTGCCAGCAGTGGCCAGGTCGGGCAGTACTTC.

This clonotype appeared a few times. The chain links TRBV20-1 to TRBJ2-7, with D tentatively TRBD2 (6 bases). The CDR3 totals 13 residues. Germline CDR1 and CDR2: DFQATT and SNEGSKA (reference sequence). V was trimmed by 5 bases and J by 2 bases, leaving 13 bases between them. CDR3 amino acids: CSAQIAEPYEQYF. In DNA, the CDR3 is TGCAGTGCTCAAATAGCGGAACCCTACGAGCAGTACTTC.

The CDR3 nucleotides are TGTGCCAGCAGCTTAGCGCCAGTGGGGCAGTACTTC. Translation: CASSLAPVGQYF. This chain joins TRBV7-2 and TRBJ2-5; D call uncertain. The CDR3 is made up of 12 amino acids. The V end lost 0 bases, the J end lost 11 bases, and 10 bases lay between the germline ends. Germline values: CDR1 SGHTA, CDR2 FQGNSA.

CDR3 sequence: CASSLTGADTQYF. CDR3 coding DNA: TGTGCCAGCTCACTTACAGGGGCAGATACGCAGTATTTT. V and J are TRBV18 and TRBJ2-3, with TRBD1 matching 7 bases. J lost 4 bases, V lost 4 bases, and 2 bases had no gene match. Germline-derived CDR1 and CDR2 are KGHSH and LQKENI. The CDR3 is 13 amino acids.

This clonotype came up many times. The rearrangement links TRBV7-2 to TRBJ2-5; maybe TRBD1 (6 bases). V was trimmed by 5 bases and J by 5 bases, leaving 15 bases between them. The CDR3 is made up of 14 amino acids. Germline V CDR1 and CDR2: SGHTA, FQGNSA. CDR3 region: CASSPTGHSETQYF. The CDR3 DNA sequence: TGTGCCAGCAGCCCTACGGGACATTCGGAGACCCAGTACTTC.

The rearrangement links TRBV20-1 to TRBJ2-3; no definite D call. CDR1 DFQATT and CDR2 SNEGSKA come from the germline V gene (reference sequence). Trimming left V 5 bases short and J 4 bases short, with 16 bases between. CDR3 length: 14 residues. The CDR3 sequence: CSAPALERADTQYF. The CDR3 nucleotides are TGCAGTGCTCCCGCCCTAGAAAGAGCAGATACGCAGTATTTT.

A note on this clonotype: Germline is not matched at one junction end, which may reflect a read error. This chain links TRBV20-1 with TRBJ2-7; the D gene is possibly TRBD2 (6 bases). The CDR3 extends over 12 amino acids. CDR1 DFQATT and CDR2 SNEGSKA come from the germline V gene (reference sequence). CDR3 DNA sequence: TGCAGTGCTAGGCCGACTAGTTACGAACAGTACTTC. Its protein product is CSARPTSYEQYF.

This clonotype was found a few times. The rearrangement links TRBV6-6 to TRBJ2-3; TRBD2 matches 9 bases. This CDR3 contains 16 residues. CDR1 is MNHNY and CDR2 is SVGAGI in the germline V gene (reference sequence). J lost 4 bases, V lost 6 bases, and 11 bases had no gene match. The CDR3 loop is CASRILVAGGADTQYF. The CDR3 nucleotides read TGTGCCAGCAGAATTTTGGTCGCGGGGGGGGCAGATACGCAGTATTTT.

This sequence joins TRBV21-1 and TRBJ1-6; the table's D call, TRBD1, has no DNA check behind it. TRBV21-1 is termed a pseudogene. This CDR3 is built from 17 residues. The CDR3 DNA follows: TGTGCCAGCAGCAAAGGCCCGGGGGGTAATGGTGATTCACCCCTCCACTTT. Its translation: CASSKGPGGNGDSPLHF.

The rearrangement uses TRBV4-2 and TRBJ2-7; D possibly matches TRBD1 or TRBD2 (5 bases each). CDR1 and CDR2 from the germline V gene are LGHNA and YNFKEQ. CDR3 length: 15 amino acids. V was cut by 1 base and J by 4 bases, with 14 bases left in between. The CDR3: CASSQVKGGGYEQYF. CDR3 sequence (DNA): TGTGCCAGCAGCCAAGTCAAGGGTGGGGGATACGAGCAGTACTTC.

This clonotype has more than one count but fewer than ten. The chain joins TRBV5-5 to TRBJ2-6, with D possibly TRBD2 on 5 matching bases. CDR1 and CDR2 from the germline V gene are SGHKS and YYEKEE (reference sequence). The CDR3 spans 17 residues. The V gene lost 3 bases and the J gene lost 1 base, with 14 bases spanning the gap. The CDR3 sequence: CASSWGERGSGANVLTF. CDR3 nucleotide sequence: TGTGCCAGCAGCTGGGGTGAACGGGGTTCTGGGGCCAACGTCCTGACTTTC.

This chain links TRBV2 with TRBJ2-7; D perhaps matches TRBD2 (5 bases). Trimming cost V 2 bases and J 11 bases, with 13 bases left between them. Germline loops: CDR1 SNHLY, CDR2 FYNNEI. The CDR3 loop spans 12 amino acids. CDR3 sequence (DNA): TGTGCCAGCAGTGAATCCAGGACGAGGGAGTACTTC. Amino acid sequence: CASSESRTREYF.

The chain is built from TRBV7-2 and TRBJ2-5, with D maybe TRBD2 (6 bases). This CDR3 region has 14 residues. Per the germline V gene, CDR1 is SGHTA and CDR2 is FQGNSA. V lost 3 bases, J lost 1 base, and 9 bases lay in between. This CDR3 reads CASSFPGSQETQYF. The CDR3, as DNA: TGTGCCAGCAGCTTCCCCGGGAGCCAAGAGACCCAGTACTTC.

The gene calls are TRBV5-4 and TRBJ1-2; maybe TRBD1 (6 bases). This CDR3 has 15 amino acids. V was trimmed by 4 bases and J by 2 bases, leaving 15 bases between them. Germline V CDR1 and CDR2: SGHNT, YYREEE (reference sequence). CDR3: CASSGRDKLNYGYTF. The CDR3 region has the DNA TGTGCCAGCAGCGGACGGGACAAACTAAACTATGGCTACACCTTC.

There are many counts of this clonotype. This chain uses TRBV7-9 with TRBJ1-2; weak D call: TRBD1 (5 bases). CDR3 length: 14 amino acids. In germline, CDR1 is SEHNR, CDR2 FQNEAQ (reference sequence). V was pared by 1 base and J by 0 bases, with 6 bases between. The CDR3 loop is CASSLETANYGYTF. CDR3 nucleotide sequence: TGTGCCAGCAGCTTAGAGACAGCTAACTATGGCTACACCTTC.

V gene TRBV29-1 combines with J gene TRBJ2-7; D may be TRBD2 (6 bases). Germline loops: CDR1 SQVTM, CDR2 ANQGSEA. V shed 7 bases and J shed 7 bases, with 20 bases lying between them. This CDR3 is built from 13 residues. CDR3 coding DNA: TGCAGCGGTGGGGGAGCGGGCGACAATGAGCAGTACTTC. Its translation: CSGGGAGDNEQYF.

The chain recombines TRBV5-1 with TRBJ2-3; TRBD1 is a possible D gene (7 bases). The CDR3 runs 14 residues. With 0 bases removed from V and 6 bases from J, the gap between germline ends came to 11 bases. Germline-derived CDR1 and CDR2 are SGHRS and YFSETQ. This CDR3 reads CASSLDPGGDTQYF. CDR3 in DNA: TGCGCCAGCAGCTTGGACCCAGGGGGGGATACGCAGTATTTT.

Concerning this clonotype: A much larger clone differs by one base, so this may be a read error. This sequence joins TRBV19 and TRBJ2-1; maybe TRBD2 (7 bases). The V end was cut by 5 bases, the J end by 6 bases, with 17 bases between. The CDR3 has 15 amino acids. Germline CDR1 is LNHDA and CDR2 is SQIVND (reference sequence). For the CDR3, the DNA is TGTGCCAGTAGTCCGGCCGGGGGGCGAAGCAATGAGCAGTTCTTC. Translation: CASSPAGGRSNEQFF.

This rearrangement joins TRBV6-1 to TRBJ2-3, with 9 bases that match TRBD1. Per the germline V gene, CDR1 is MNHNS and CDR2 is SASEGT. Unmatched junction bases numbered 17, after V lost 5 bases and J lost 2 bases. The CDR3 sequence is 19 residues long. The CDR3 DNA is TGTGCCAGCAGTCTCAACCTCCGCCCCGGGACAGGGAACACAGATACGCAGTATTTT. Protein product: CASSLNLRPGTGNTDTQYF.

This sequence joins TRBV6-6 and TRBJ2-2; D is ambiguous. CDR1 and CDR2 from the germline V gene are MNHNY and SVGAGI (reference sequence). The CDR3 runs 15 residues. V was clipped by 6 bases and J by 0 bases, with 11 bases between them. CDR3 in amino acids: CASRVQTPNTGELFF. CDR3 DNA sequence: TGTGCCAGCAGGGTCCAGACTCCGAACACCGGGGAGCTGTTTTTT.

This clonotype turned up a few times. Written as DNA, the CDR3 is TGTGCCAGCAGCTTAGTCTCTGGCGGATGGCGAACTGAAGCTTTCTTT. This gives the protein CASSLVSGGWRTEAFF. V is TRBV7-2 and J is TRBJ1-1; D gene unclear. The germline V gene has CDR1 SGHTA and CDR2 FQGNSA. V lost 1 base and J lost 5, with 17 bases in between. The CDR3 spans 16 residues.

In this sample, this clonotype turned up a few times. The chain links TRBV7-2 to TRBJ2-7, with D perhaps matching TRBD2 (6 bases). CDR1 SGHTA and CDR2 FQGNSA come from the germline V gene. CDR3 length: 14 residues. Trimming pared 1 base from V and 7 bases from J, leaving 14 bases between. CDR3 loop: CASSLGGAYNEQYF. CDR3 sequence (DNA): TGTGCCAGCAGCTTAGGCGGGGCTTACAATGAGCAGTACTTC.

V and J are TRBV4-2 and TRBJ2-3; 8 bases map to TRBD2. This CDR3 is 17 amino acids long. Germline V gene sequence: CDR1 LGHNA, CDR2 YNFKEQ. V lost 2 bases, J lost 6 bases, and 13 bases stayed unmatched. The CDR3 nucleotides read TGTGCCAGCAGCCAATGGGGCGGGGGGCCGATCGGTGATACGCAGTATTTT. Protein: CASSQWGGGPIGDTQYF.

As for this clonotype: A much larger clone differs from this one at a single base, so this may be a read error. The CDR3 bases are TGTGTCAGCACTCCCCGGGGTAGCGGGATCTACGAGCAGTACTTC. Its protein is CVSTPRGSGIYEQYF. The rearrangement joins TRBV12-3 or TRBV12-4 to TRBJ2-7, with 8 bases lining up with TRBD2. The CDR3 contains 15 residues.